This TCR beta chain was recorded in a study of identical twins. Template switching added a universal primer binding site, and final cDNA carried unique molecular identifiers. TCRdb itself ran the 5' RACE reads through MiXCR, one entry per CDR3 protein. The table lists under 300,000 distinct CDR3 sequences, roughly 13% of them singletons. Broader study findings: Out-of-frame TCR alpha sharing in monozygotic twins exceeded recombination model predictions. Analyses of zero insertions could be partly confounded by invariant MAIT and iNKT cells.

Trimming left V 4 bases short and J 8 bases short, with 18 bases between. This CDR3 has 15 residues. From germline, CDR1 is MRHNA and CDR2 SNTAGT. With respect to this clonotype: Its matching antigen is unknown.

The sample was also reused in another study, on yellow fever vaccine responses in identical twins.

Sequenced input: memory (CD45RO+) T cells sorted from blood. The sequence derives from a woman aged 18-29 years in good health. The rearrangement joins TRBV6-4 to TRBJ2-1; D is possibly TRBD2 (6 bases). Written as DNA, the CDR3 is TGTGCCAGCAGTGCCACGGGGGACTCCCCCGATGAGCAGTTCTTC. As protein: CASSATGDSPDEQFF.